The sequence of this T cell receptor (beta chain) was determined in a study of graft-versus-host responses after intestinal transplantation. Study-wide background: Once they had received anti-thymocyte globulin induction, all recipients took tacrolimus and steroids for approximately 3 years.

Data came from immunoSEQ multiplex PCR; TCRdb stores just in-frame clones and leaves some out. The sample comprises more than 12,000 clones, roughly three fifths of which are singletons, and over 10% rests with the top ten. Once graft tissue had been processed, intraepithelial and lamina propria lymphocytes were released. The CDR3 totals 14 residues. The ends were cut back, 7 bases at V and 0 bases at J, with 13 bases in the middle. CDR1 is SNHLY and CDR2 is FYNNEI in the germline V gene. The sequenced sample was ileum tissue, obtained 524 days after transplant. The chain employs TRBV2 and TRBJ2-7, with a possible D match to TRBD2 (7 bases). The clonotype was recovered from a human patient who received an intestinal transplant, so some T cells may come from the graft donor. The CDR3 coding sequence is TGTGCCAGCACTCGCGGGGGCTACTCCTACGAGCAGTACTTC. It specifies CASTRGGYSYEQYF. The whole variable domain, remainder taken from reference TRBV2 and TRBJ2-7, is EPEVTQTPSHQVTQMGQEVILRCVPISNHLYFYWYRQILGQKVEFLVSFYNNEISEKSEIFDDQFSVERPDGSNFTLKIRSTKLEDSAMYFCASTRGGYSYEQYFGPGTRLTVT.